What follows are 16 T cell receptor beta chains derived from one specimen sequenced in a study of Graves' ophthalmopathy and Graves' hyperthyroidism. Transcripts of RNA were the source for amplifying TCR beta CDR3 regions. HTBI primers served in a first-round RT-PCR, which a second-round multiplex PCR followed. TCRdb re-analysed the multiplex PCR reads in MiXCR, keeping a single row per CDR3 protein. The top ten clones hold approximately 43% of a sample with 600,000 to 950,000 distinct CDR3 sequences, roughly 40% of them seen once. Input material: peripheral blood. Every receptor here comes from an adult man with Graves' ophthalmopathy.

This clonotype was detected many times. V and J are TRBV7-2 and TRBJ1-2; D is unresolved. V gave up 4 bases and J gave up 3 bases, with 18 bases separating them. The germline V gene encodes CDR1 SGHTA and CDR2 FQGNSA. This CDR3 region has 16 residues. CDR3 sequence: CASSSGPISVHYGYTF. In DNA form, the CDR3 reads TGTGCCAGCAGCTCCGGACCGATCTCAGTTCACTATGGCTACACCTTC. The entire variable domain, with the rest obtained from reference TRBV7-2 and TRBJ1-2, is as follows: GAGVSQSPSNKVTEKGKDVELRCDPISGHTALYWYRQSLGQGLEFLIYFQGNSAPDKSGLPSDRFSAERTGGSVSTLTIQRTQQEDSAVYLCASSSGPISVHYGYTFGSGTRLTVV.

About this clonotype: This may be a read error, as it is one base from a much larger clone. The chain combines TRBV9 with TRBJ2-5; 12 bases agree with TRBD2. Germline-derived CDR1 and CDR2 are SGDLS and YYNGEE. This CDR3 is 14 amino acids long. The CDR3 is CASGRLAGEETQHF. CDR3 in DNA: TGTGCCAGCGGGAGACTAGCGGGAGAAGAGACCCAGCACTTC.

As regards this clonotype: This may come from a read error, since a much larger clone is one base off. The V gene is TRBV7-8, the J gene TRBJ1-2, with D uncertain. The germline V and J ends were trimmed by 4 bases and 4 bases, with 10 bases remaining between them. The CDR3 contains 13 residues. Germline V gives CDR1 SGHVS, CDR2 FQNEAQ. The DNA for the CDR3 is TGTGCCAGCAGCTCACCTTACTCCTATGGCTACACCTTC. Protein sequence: CASSSPYSYGYTF.

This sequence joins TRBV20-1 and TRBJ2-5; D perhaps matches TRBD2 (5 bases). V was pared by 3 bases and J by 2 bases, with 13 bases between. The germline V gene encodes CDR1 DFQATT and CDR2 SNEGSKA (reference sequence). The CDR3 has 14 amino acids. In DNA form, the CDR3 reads TGCAGTGCTAGCATGGGAGACTATCAAGAGACCCAGTACTTC. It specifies CSASMGDYQETQYF.

Here the CDR3 reads CASSLLTGLHKFNYEQYF. CDR3 nucleotides: TGTGCCAGCTCACTATTGACAGGACTCCACAAATTCAACTACGAGCAGTACTTC. The chain recombines TRBV18 with TRBJ2-7, with TRBD1 as a possible D gene (6 bases). Germline values: CDR1 KGHSH, CDR2 LQKENI. V dropped 4 bases and J dropped 3 bases, with 25 bases sitting between them. The CDR3 length is 18 residues.

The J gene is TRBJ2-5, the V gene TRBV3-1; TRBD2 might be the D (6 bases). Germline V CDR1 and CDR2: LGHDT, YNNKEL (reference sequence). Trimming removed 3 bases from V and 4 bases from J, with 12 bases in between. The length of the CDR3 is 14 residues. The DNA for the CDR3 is TGTGCCAGCAGCCACGGGACTCCAAGAGAGACCCAGTACTTC. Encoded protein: CASSHGTPRETQYF.

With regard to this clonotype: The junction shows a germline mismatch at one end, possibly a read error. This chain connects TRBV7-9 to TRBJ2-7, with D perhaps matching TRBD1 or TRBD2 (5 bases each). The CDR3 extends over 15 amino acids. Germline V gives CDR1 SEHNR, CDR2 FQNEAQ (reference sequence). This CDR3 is CASSPRGPGSYEQYF. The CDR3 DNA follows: TGCGCCAGCAGCCCGAGAGGGCCAGGGAGCTACGAGCAGTACTTC.

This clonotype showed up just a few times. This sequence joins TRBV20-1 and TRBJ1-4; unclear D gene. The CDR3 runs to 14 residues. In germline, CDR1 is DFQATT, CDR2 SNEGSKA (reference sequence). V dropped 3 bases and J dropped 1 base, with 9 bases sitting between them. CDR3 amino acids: CSASPGLTNEKLFF. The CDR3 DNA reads TGCAGTGCTAGCCCAGGATTAACTAATGAAAAACTGTTTTTT.

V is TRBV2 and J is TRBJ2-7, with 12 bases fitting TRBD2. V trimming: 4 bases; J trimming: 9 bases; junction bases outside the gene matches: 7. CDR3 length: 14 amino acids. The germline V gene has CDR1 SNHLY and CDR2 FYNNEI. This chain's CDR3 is CASSGTSGGFGQYF. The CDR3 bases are TGTGCCAGCAGTGGCACTAGCGGGGGGTTCGGGCAGTACTTC.

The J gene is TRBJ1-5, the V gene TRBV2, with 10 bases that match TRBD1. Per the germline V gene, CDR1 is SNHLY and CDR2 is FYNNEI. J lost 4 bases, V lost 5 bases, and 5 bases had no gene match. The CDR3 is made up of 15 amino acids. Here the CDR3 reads CASSKDRGFNQPQHF. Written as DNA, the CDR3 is TGTGCCAGCAGTAAGGACAGGGGGTTTAATCAGCCCCAGCATTTT. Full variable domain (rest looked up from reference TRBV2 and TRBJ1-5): EPEVTQTPSHQVTQMGQEVILRCVPISNHLYFYWYRQILGQKVEFLVSFYNNEISEKSEIFDDQFSVERPDGSNFTLKIRSTKLEDSAMYFCASSKDRGFNQPQHFGDGTRLSIL.

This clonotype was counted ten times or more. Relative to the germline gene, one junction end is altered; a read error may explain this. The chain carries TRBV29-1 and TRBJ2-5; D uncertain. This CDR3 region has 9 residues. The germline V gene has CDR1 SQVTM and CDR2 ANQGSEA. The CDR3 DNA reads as TGCAGCGCTGAAGAGACCCAGTACTTC. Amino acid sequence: CSAEETQYF.

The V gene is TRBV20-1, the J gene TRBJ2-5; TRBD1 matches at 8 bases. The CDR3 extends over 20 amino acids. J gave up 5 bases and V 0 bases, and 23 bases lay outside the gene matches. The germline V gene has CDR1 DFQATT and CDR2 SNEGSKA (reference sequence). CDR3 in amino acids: CSARDLGTGVGLNQAETQYF. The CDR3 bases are TGCAGTGCTAGAGATCTCGGGACAGGAGTAGGACTCAACCAAGCGGAGACCCAGTACTTC.

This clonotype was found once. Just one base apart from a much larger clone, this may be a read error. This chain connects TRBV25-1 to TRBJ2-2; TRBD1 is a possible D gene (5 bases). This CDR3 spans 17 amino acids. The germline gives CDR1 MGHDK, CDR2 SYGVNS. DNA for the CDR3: TGCGCCAGCAGTGAGTCAGCAGGGTGGGCGAACACCGGGGAGCTGTTTTTT. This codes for CASSESAGWANTGELFF.

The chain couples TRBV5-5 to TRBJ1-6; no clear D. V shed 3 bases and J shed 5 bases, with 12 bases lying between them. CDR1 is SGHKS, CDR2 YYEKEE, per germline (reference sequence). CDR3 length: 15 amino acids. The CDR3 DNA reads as TGTGCCAGCAGCTCCGTGGACCTCCATAATTCACCCCTCCACTTT. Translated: CASSSVDLHNSPLHF.

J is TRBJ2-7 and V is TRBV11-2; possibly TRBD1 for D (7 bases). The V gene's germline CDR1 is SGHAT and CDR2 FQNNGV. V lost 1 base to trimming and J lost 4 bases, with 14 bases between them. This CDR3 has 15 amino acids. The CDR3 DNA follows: TGTGCCAGCAGCTTAGGCGGGGACAGCCAATACGAGCAGTACTTC. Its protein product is CASSLGGDSQYEQYF.

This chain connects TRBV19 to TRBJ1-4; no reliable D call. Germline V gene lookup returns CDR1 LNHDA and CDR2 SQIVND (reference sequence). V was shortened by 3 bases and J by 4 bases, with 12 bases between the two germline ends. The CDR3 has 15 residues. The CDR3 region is CASSMPVSGNEKLFF. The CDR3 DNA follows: TGTGCCAGTAGTATGCCGGTCAGCGGTAATGAAAAACTGTTTTTT.